These 8 T cell receptor beta chains were sequenced from one sample in a study of T cells in Graves' hyperthyroidism and ophthalmopathy. TCR beta CDR3 regions were amplified from RNA. HTBI primers drove first-round RT-PCR of the TCR CDR3. TCRdb used MiXCR to reprocess the multiplex PCR reads, holding one entry per CDR3 protein. The table includes some 320,000 distinct CDR3 sequences, roughly an eighth detected once. Sequencing was done on a sample of blood. The origin of the receptors is a woman in her thirties or forties with Graves' ophthalmopathy.

This clonotype was counted at least ten times. This rearrangement joins TRBV7-6 to TRBJ2-2; perhaps D is TRBD1 or TRBD2 (5 bases each). This CDR3 is 16 amino acids long. The germline V gene encodes CDR1 SGHVS and CDR2 FNYEAQ. Trimming cost V 2 bases and J 4 bases, with 14 bases left between them. CDR3 in DNA: TGTGCCAGCAGCTTAAAGGGGCCTCGGGGCACCGGGGAGCTGTTTTTT. Protein sequence: CASSLKGPRGTGELFF.

This clonotype was seen at least ten times. This chain connects TRBV7-9 to TRBJ1-6; 10 nucleotides agree with TRBD1. The junction had 6 bases not matched to a gene; V was cut back by 5 bases and J by 8 bases. Germline V CDR1 and CDR2: SEHNR, FQNEAQ (reference sequence). The CDR3 has 15 residues. For the CDR3, the DNA is TGTGCCAGCAGCCGGGACGGGACAGGGGATTCACCCCTCCACTTT. Amino acids: CASSRDGTGDSPLHF.

In regard to this clonotype: An end of the junction differs from the germline gene, which may be a read error. The chain has TRBV7-7 and TRBJ2-7; D uncertain. CDR1 SSHAT and CDR2 FNYEAQ come from the germline V gene (reference sequence). The CDR3 is made up of 16 amino acids. The CDR3 region is CASSLPYRSSSYEQYF. Written as DNA, the CDR3 is TGTGCTAGCAGCTTACCTTATCGGTCGAGCTCCTACGAGCAGTACTTC.

Ten or more counts support this clonotype. The rearrangement joins TRBV5-1 to TRBJ1-4; 7 positions match TRBD1. The CDR3 runs 14 residues. Germline lookup yields CDR1 SGHRS and CDR2 YFSETQ. Trimming removed 4 bases from V and 3 bases from J; junction bases left unmatched: 3. CDR3 amino acids: CASSPGTANEKLFF. The CDR3 DNA follows: TGCGCCAGCAGCCCAGGGACAGCTAATGAAAAACTGTTTTTT.

In this sample, this clonotype turned up many times. CDR3 in DNA: TGCAGTGCTATCCAGGGGGCGCAGGCTTTCTTT. It is translated as CSAIQGAQAFF. The chain carries TRBV20-1 and TRBJ1-1, with TRBD1 matching 8 bases. V lost 4 bases and J lost 11; bases outside the gene matches: 6. The CDR3 spans 11 residues. Looked up from germline, CDR1 is DFQATT and CDR2 is SNEGSKA (reference sequence).

This clonotype was picked up many times. The CDR3 region has the DNA TGCAGTGCTAGAGATTGGCTCCCCTCTTACAATGAGCAGTTCTTC. Translated, it gives CSARDWLPSYNEQFF. The chain couples TRBV20-1 to TRBJ2-1; D call uncertain. The germline V and J ends were trimmed by 0 bases and 4 bases, with 13 bases remaining between them. This CDR3 contains 15 residues. Germline V gene data show CDR1 as DFQATT and CDR2 as SNEGSKA (reference sequence).

The sample holds a few counts of this clonotype. V and J are TRBV18 and TRBJ1-1; TRBD1 is a possible D gene (6 bases). Germline-derived CDR1 and CDR2 are KGHSH and LQKENI. V was cut by 6 bases and J by 3 bases, with 20 bases left in between. The CDR3 is 16 amino acids. CDR3 sequence: CASSQQGYKAYTEAFF. The CDR3 nucleotides are TGTGCCAGCTCGCAACAGGGTTATAAGGCGTACACTGAAGCTTTCTTT.

This clonotype was found once. V and J are TRBV3-1 and TRBJ1-2; D is undetermined. V was pared by 1 base and J by 2 bases, with 8 bases between. The CDR3 contains 14 residues. The V gene's germline CDR1 is LGHDT and CDR2 YNNKEL (reference sequence). CDR3 sequence reads: CASSQGVANYGYTF. DNA for the CDR3: TGTGCCAGCAGCCAAGGGGTCGCAAACTATGGCTACACCTTC.